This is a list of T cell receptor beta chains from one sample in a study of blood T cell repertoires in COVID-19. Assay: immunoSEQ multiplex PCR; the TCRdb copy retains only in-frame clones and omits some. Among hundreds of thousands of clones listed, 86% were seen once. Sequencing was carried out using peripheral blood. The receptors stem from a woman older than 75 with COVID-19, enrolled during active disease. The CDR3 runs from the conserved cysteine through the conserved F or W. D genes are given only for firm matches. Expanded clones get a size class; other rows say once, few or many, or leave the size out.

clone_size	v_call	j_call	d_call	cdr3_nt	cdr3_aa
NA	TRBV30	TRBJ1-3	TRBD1	TGTGCCTGGAGTTCCGGGACAGCCTCTGGAAACACCATATATTTT	CAWSSGTASGNTIYF
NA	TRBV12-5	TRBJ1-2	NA	TGTGCTAGTGGTTTGGTACCTGGTTTGGAGGGCAAATACTATGGCTACACCTTC	CASGLVPGLEGKYYGYTF
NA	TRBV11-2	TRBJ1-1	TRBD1	TGTGCCAGCAGCTTAGACGTAGGACAGGGGGAACCGGTACCCTTT	CASSLDVGQGEPVPF
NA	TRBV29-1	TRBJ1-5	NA	TGCAGCGTCTTACTGGGGGCGAGCAATCAGCCCCAGCATTTT	CSVLLGASNQPQHF
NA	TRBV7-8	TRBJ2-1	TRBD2	TGTGCCAGCAGCTTAGGAACTCGAACTAGCGGGGCCAATGAGCAGTTCTTC	CASSLGTRTSGANEQFF
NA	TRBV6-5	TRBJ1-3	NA	TGTGCCAGCAGTTACTCTAACAGGGACAACACCATATATTTT	CASSYSNRDNTIYF
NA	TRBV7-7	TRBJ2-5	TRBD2	TGTGCCAGCAGCTTAGCGGGGCTAGCGGGGGGACAAGAGACCCAGTACTTC	CASSLAGLAGGQETQYF
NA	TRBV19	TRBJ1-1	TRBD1	TGTGCCAGTAGTAGGAGGACAGGCGGGGAAGTTTTGAACACTGAAGCTTTCTTT	CASSRRTGGEVLNTEAFF
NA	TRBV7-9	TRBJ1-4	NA	TGTGCCAGCAGCTTACAGTATGAAAAACTGTTTTTT	CASSLQYEKLFF
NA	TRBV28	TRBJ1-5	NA	TGTGCCAGCAGCCCTCTACAGGGTGGGGCCCTTAATCAGCCCCAGCATTTT	CASSPLQGGALNQPQHF
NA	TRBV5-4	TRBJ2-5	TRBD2	TGTGCCAGCAGCTTGGCGGCGGGGGGGTCTTTAGAGACCCAGTACTTC	CASSLAAGGSLETQYF
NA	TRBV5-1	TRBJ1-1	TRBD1	TGCGCCAGCAGCCCCGGACAGGGGGTGGATGAAGCTTTCTTT	CASSPGQGVDEAFF
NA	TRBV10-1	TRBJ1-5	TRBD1	TGCGCCAGCAGTGTGACCGGGACAGGGAGCAATCAGCCCCAGCATTTT	CASSVTGTGSNQPQHF
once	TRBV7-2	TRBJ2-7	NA	TGTGCCAGCAGGCAACGGTACGAGCAGTACTTC	CASRQRYEQYF
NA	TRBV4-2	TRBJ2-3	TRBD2	TGTGCCAGCAGCCGCACTAGCGGGGGGGCAGATACGCAGTATTTT	CASSRTSGGADTQYF
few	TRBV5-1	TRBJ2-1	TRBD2	TGCGCCAGCACCCTCCGGGGGGGCCACGACAATGAGCAGTTCTTC	CASTLRGGHDNEQFF
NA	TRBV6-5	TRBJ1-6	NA	TGTGCCAGCAGTTACTCGGGGAGTCAGACTAATTCACCCCTCCACTTT	CASSYSGSQTNSPLHF
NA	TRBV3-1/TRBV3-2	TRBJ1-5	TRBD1	TGTGCCAGCAGCCACACAGGGGGCGATCAGCCCCAGCATTTT	CASSHTGGDQPQHF
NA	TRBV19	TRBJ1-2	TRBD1	TGTGCCAGTAGGTTAGCCGGGACAGGGGGCGACTATGGCCACACCTTC	CASRLAGTGGDYGHTF
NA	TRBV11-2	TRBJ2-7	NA	TGTGCCAGCAGCTTAGATTCGCTCGGGACTTGGGAGCAGTACTTC	CASSLDSLGTWEQYF
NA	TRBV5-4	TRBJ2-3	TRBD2	TGTGCCAGCAGACTAGCGGGGTTGACTCCCGACACAGATACGCAGTATTTT	CASRLAGLTPDTDTQYF
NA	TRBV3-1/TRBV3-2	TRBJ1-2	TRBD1	TGTGCCAGCAGCCAGGCCCCCGGGACAGGGACGGCTGGCTACACCTTC	CASSQAPGTGTAGYTF
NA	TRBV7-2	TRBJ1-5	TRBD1	TGTGCCAGCAGCTTAGGTGTGGACAGGGACCAGCCCCAGCATTTT	CASSLGVDRDQPQHF
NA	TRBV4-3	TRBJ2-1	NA	TGCGCCAGCAGCCAGGAAGGACAAACTTACAATGAGCAGTTCTTC	CASSQEGQTYNEQFF
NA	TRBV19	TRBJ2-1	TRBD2	TGTGCCAGTAGTATGACTAGCGGGGGCCCTAGCTACAATGAGCAGTTCTTC	CASSMTSGGPSYNEQFF
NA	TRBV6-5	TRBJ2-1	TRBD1	TGTGCCAGCAGTTACAGGGACAGGGCTAGGAATGAGCAGTTCTTC	CASSYRDRARNEQFF
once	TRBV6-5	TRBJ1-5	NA	TGTGCCAGCACTACGACAGGAAGCAATCAGCCCCAGCATTTT	CASTTTGSNQPQHF
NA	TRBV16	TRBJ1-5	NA	TGTGCCAGCAGCCAATCGAGGGTTCAGCCCCAGCATTTT	CASSQSRVQPQHF
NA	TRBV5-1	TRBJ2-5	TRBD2	TGCGCCAGCAGCACGGGACTAGCGGGGGTGTACCAAGAGACCCAGTACTTC	CASSTGLAGVYQETQYF
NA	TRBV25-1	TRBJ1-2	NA	TGTGCCAGCAGTGAATATGGAGGCAGGGGAGGGGGTGGCTACACCTTC	CASSEYGGRGGGGYTF
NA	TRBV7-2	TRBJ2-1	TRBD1	TGTGCCAGCAGCTTGACAGGGGGTAACAACAATGAGCAGTTCTTC	CASSLTGGNNNEQFF
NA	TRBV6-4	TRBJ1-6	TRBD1	TGTGCCAGCAGTCTTGGACAGGGTTTATCACCCCTCCACTTT	CASSLGQGLSPLHF
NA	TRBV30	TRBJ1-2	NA	TGTGCCTGGTCCTCCTCAGCTAACTATGGCTACACCTTC	CAWSSSANYGYTF
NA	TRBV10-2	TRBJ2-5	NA	TGCGCCAGCAGTGAGTCGGCGGGGGCCGTGGAGACCCAGTACTTC	CASSESAGAVETQYF
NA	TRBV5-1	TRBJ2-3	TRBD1	TGCGCCAGCAGCAGCACCGGGACAGACACAGATACGCAGTATTTT	CASSSTGTDTDTQYF
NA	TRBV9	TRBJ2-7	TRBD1	TGTGCCAGCAGCGTAGCTGAGGGGGCGATTTACGAGCAGTACTTC	CASSVAEGAIYEQYF
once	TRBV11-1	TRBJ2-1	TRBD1	TGTGCCAGCAGCAGAACAGGGGAGAATGAGCAGTTCTTC	CASSRTGENEQFF
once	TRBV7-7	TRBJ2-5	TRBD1	TGTGCCAGCAGCGCAGGGGGACAGGGACAAGAGACCCAGTACTTC	CASSAGGQGQETQYF
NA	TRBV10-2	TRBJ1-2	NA	TGCGCCAGCCGCCTCAGCAGGGCCGCTAACTATGGCTACACCTTC	CASRLSRAANYGYTF
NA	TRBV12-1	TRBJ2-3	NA	TGTGCCAGCAGCCCCTTTAGCGGGGGGGCCCATTGCACAGATACGCAGTATTTT	CASSPFSGGAHCTDTQYF
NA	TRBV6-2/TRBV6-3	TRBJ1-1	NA	TGTGCCAGCAGCCCGACAGGTACCAACACTGAAGCTTTCTTT	CASSPTGTNTEAFF
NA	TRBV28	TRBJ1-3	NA	TGTGCCAGCAGTTCACCCCAGGGGTTTGGAAACACCATATATTTT	CASSSPQGFGNTIYF
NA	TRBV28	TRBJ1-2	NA	TGTGCCAGCACCCAGACAGCTTCGAACTATGGCTACACCTTC	CASTQTASNYGYTF
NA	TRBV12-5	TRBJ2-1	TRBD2	TGTGCTAGTGGTTTGACTAGCGGGGGGGCCTACAATGAGCAGTTCTTC	CASGLTSGGAYNEQFF
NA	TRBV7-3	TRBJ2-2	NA	TGTGCCAGCAGCTTTGGGGGCAGCTACACCGGGGAGCTGTTTTTT	CASSFGGSYTGELFF
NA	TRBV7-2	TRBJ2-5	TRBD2	TGTGCCAGCAGCCGCGACCTCGGCGGGGGGGCTGAGACCCAGTACTTC	CASSRDLGGGAETQYF
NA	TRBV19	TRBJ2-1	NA	TGTGCCAGTACCGCAGGTCAGGAGGACCTTAATGAGCAGTTCTTC	CASTAGQEDLNEQFF
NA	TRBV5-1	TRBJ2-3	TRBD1	TGCGCCAGCCAAGCCGGGGACAGAAACACAGATACGCAGTATTTT	CASQAGDRNTDTQYF
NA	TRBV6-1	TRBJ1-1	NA	TGTGCCAGCAGTGAAGGCATAGAAATGAACACTGAAGCTTTCTTT	CASSEGIEMNTEAFF
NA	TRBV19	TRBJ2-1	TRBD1	TGTGCCAGTAGGAGACAGGGGGGCCACAATGAGCAGTTCTTC	CASRRQGGHNEQFF
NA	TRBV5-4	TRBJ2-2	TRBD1	TGTGCCAGCAGCTTGGAGGGGGCGCACACCGGGGAGCTGTTTTTT	CASSLEGAHTGELFF